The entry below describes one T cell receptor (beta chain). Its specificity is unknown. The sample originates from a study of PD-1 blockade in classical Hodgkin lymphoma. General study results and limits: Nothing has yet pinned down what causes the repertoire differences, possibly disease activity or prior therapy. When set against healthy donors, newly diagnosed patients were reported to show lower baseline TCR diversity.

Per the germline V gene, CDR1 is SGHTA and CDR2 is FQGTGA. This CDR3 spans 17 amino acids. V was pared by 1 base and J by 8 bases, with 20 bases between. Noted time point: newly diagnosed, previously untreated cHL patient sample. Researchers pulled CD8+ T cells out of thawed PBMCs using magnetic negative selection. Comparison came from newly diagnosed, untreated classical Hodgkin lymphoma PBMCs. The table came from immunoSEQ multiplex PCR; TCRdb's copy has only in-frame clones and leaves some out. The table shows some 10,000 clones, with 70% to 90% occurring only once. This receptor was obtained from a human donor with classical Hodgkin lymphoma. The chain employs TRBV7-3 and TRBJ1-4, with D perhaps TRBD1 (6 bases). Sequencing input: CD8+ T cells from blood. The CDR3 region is CASSLSQGPSRNEKLFF. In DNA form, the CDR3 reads TGTGCCAGCAGCTTAAGCCAGGGGCCGAGCAGAAACGAAAAACTGTTTTTT.